Listed below are T cell receptor beta chains from one sample, sequenced in a study of post-analysis software for immune sequencing data. Using its own MiXCR run on the PCR reads, TCRdb lists one record per CDR3 protein. The table shows around 440,000 distinct CDR3 sequences, with 40% to 55% occurring only once. Input material: blood. The receptors derive from a girl aged 10-17 years with multiple sclerosis. The CDR3 runs from the conserved cysteine through the conserved F or W. Fields, in order: clone size, D gene, V gene, J gene, CDR3 protein, CDR3 DNA. The D gene is left open where the match is weak. Clone size, where shown, is once, few, many, or a class for clones that have expanded.

.	TRBD2	TRBV5-1	TRBJ2-1	CASSPIGTSGLNEQFF	TGCGCCAGCAGCCCTATAGGGACTAGCGGTTTGAATGAGCAGTTCTTC
.	.	TRBV9	TRBJ2-7	CASSPPGGSGEQYF	TGTGCCAGCAGCCCCCCCGGGGGCAGCGGCGAGCAGTACTTC
few	.	TRBV4-1	TRBJ1-5	CASSRDFSSNQPQHF	TGCGCCAGCAGCCGAGATTTCTCTAGCAATCAGCCCCAGCATTTT
.	.	TRBV12-3/TRBV12-4	TRBJ1-5	CASSPRSGSNQPQHF	TGTGCCAGCAGTCCCCGGTCGGGTAGCAATCAGCCCCAGCATTTT
few	.	TRBV7-2	TRBJ2-3	CASSRGQSTDTQYF	TGTGCCAGCAGCCGCGGACAGTCCACAGATACGCAGTATTTT
many	.	TRBV5-1	TRBJ1-1	CASSPGPGMGTEAFF	TGCGCCAGCAGCCCCGGCCCGGGGATGGGCACTGAAGCTTTCTTT
few	TRBD2	TRBV4-1	TRBJ2-5	CASSQDHSGSGETQYF	TGCGCCAGCAGCCAAGATCACAGCGGGAGTGGGGAGACCCAGTACTTC
once	.	TRBV29-1	TRBJ1-2	CSVQGRFSYGYTF	TGCAGCGTTCAAGGGCGTTTCAGCTATGGCTACACCTTC
.	TRBD2	TRBV20-1	TRBJ2-3	CSALGLAGSTDTQYF	TGCAGTGCTTTGGGACTAGCGGGGAGCACAGATACGCAGTATTTT
few	.	TRBV7-2	TRBJ2-1	CASSQSNRPNEQFF	TGTGCCAGCAGCCAATCCAATCGTCCCAATGAGCAGTTCTTC
.	TRBD2	TRBV5-4	TRBJ2-7	CASSLGLAEGYEQYF	TGTGCCAGTAGCTTGGGACTAGCGGAGGGCTACGAGCAGTACTTC
.	.	TRBV20-1	TRBJ2-1	CSAIKIAGYNEQFF	TGCAGTGCTATAAAAATAGCAGGGTACAATGAGCAGTTCTTC
few	TRBD1	TRBV24-1	TRBJ1-5	CATNDRGQPQHF	TGTGCCACCAACGACAGGGGACAACCCCAGCATTTT
.	TRBD1	TRBV2	TRBJ2-7	CASIEGDRGGYEQYF	TGTGCCAGCATCGAGGGGGACAGGGGTGGATACGAGCAGTACTTC
.	.	TRBV29-1	TRBJ2-3	CGVVIRAITDTQYF	TGCGGCGTTGTAATCAGAGCGATCACAGATACGCAGTATTTT
.	TRBD1	TRBV7-9	TRBJ2-7	CASSGQGAVDEQYF	TGTGCCAGCAGCGGACAGGGGGCCGTTGATGAGCAGTACTTC
.	TRBD1	TRBV6-6	TRBJ2-7	CASSYPGTGSYEQYF	TGTGCCAGCAGTTACCCCGGGACAGGGAGCTACGAGCAGTACTTC
.	.	TRBV15	TRBJ2-7	CATSRDPKSSYEQYF	TGTGCCACCAGCAGAGATCCCAAAAGCTCCTACGAGCAGTACTTC
few	TRBD1	TRBV5-1	TRBJ2-7	CASSPGTGGFDEQYF	TGCGCCAGCAGCCCTGGCACAGGGGGATTCGACGAGCAGTACTTC
.	TRBD2	TRBV9	TRBJ2-1	CASSVAPSGSRDEQFF	TGTGCCAGCAGCGTAGCCCCTAGCGGGAGCCGCGATGAGCAGTTCTTC
.	.	TRBV12-3/TRBV12-4	TRBJ1-2	CASSLVGPGGYTF	TGTGCCAGCAGCCTCGTAGGCCCGGGGGGCTACACCTTC
.	TRBD2	TRBV12-3/TRBV12-4	TRBJ2-7	CASSPRAGGYSYEQYF	TGTGCCAGCAGCCCGAGAGCGGGAGGCTATTCCTACGAGCAGTACTTC
.	.	TRBV7-2	TRBJ1-2	CASSFTTLGDYTF	TGTGCCAGCAGCTTCACTACTCTTGGGGACTACACCTTC
.	.	TRBV29-1	TRBJ1-1	CSVDPLRVKVNTEAFF	TGCAGCGTTGACCCCTTGAGGGTAAAGGTGAACACTGAAGCTTTCTTT
.	.	TRBV4-3	TRBJ2-1	CASSQGGPHNEQFF	TGCGCCAGCAGCCAAGGGGGTCCACACAATGAGCAGTTCTTC
.	.	TRBV12-3/TRBV12-4	TRBJ2-3	CASSPQAGPDAQYF	TGTGCCAGCAGTCCCCAGGCGGGGCCAGATGCGCAGTATTTT
.	.	TRBV7-8	TRBJ2-5	CASSLEGGNQETQYF	TGTGCCAGCAGCTTAGAAGGAGGAAATCAAGAGACCCAGTACTTC
few	.	TRBV15	TRBJ2-5	CATSTGEKTQYF	TGTGCCACCAGCACAGGGGAAAAGACCCAGTACTTC
few	TRBD2	TRBV4-1	TRBJ2-7	CASSQGLAVYEQYF	TGCGCCAGCAGCCAAGGGCTAGCGGTATACGAGCAGTACTTC
few	.	TRBV7-2	TRBJ2-7	CASSVGPYEQYF	TGTGCCAGCAGCGTTGGCCCCTACGAGCAGTACTTC
few	TRBD2	TRBV5-1	TRBJ2-5	CASSIGTSGRTQETQYF	TGCGCCAGCAGCATCGGGACTAGCGGGAGGACCCAAGAGACCCAGTACTTC
.	.	TRBV6-5	TRBJ1-1	CASSFRQWGRMNTEAFF	TGTGCCAGCAGTTTCCGACAGTGGGGGCGGATGAACACTGAAGCTTTCTTT
.	TRBD2	TRBV29-1	TRBJ2-3	CSGLAGGPGWAQYF	TGCAGCGGGCTAGCGGGAGGGCCGGGGTGGGCGCAGTATTTT